This is a list of T cell receptor beta chains from one sample in a study of Graves' ophthalmopathy and Graves' hyperthyroidism. Each CDR3 protein is one row after TCRdb ran MiXCR on the multiplex PCR reads. The sample lists under 400,000 distinct CDR3 sequences, roughly a sixth occurring once. Sequenced: peripheral blood. These TCRs come from an adult man with Graves' ophthalmopathy. Both conserved end residues are part of each CDR3. A D gene is named only where the DNA matches it firmly. Where a row states a size, it is once, few, many or the class of an expanded clone; other rows omit it.

D: -; size: many; V: TRBV4-2; J: TRBJ2-5; DNA: TGTGCCAGCAGCCAAGGGTCTAGAAGGGGCGGCGAAGAGACCCAGTACTTC; CDR3: CASSQGSRRGGEETQYF
D: -; size: many; V: TRBV24-1; J: TRBJ2-2; DNA: TGTGCCACCGGGACCGGGGAGCTGTTTTTT; CDR3: CATGTGELFF
D: -; size: many; V: TRBV7-9; J: TRBJ1-2; DNA: TGTGCCAGCAGCGCCGTTTGGGATGGCTACACCTTC; CDR3: CASSAVWDGYTF
D: -; size: -; V: TRBV6-5; J: TRBJ2-2; DNA: TGTGCCAGCAGTTACAGGGACCCCTACACCGGGGAGCTGTTTTTT; CDR3: CASSYRDPYTGELFF
D: -; size: many; V: TRBV4-2; J: TRBJ2-5; DNA: TGTGCCAGCAGCCAAGATACGCGAGAGACCCAGTACTTC; CDR3: CASSQDTRETQYF
D: -; size: many; V: TRBV3-1; J: TRBJ1-1; DNA: TGTGCCAGCAGCCGGATAGGGGAAGCTTTCTTT; CDR3: CASSRIGEAFF
D: -; size: -; V: TRBV29-1; J: TRBJ1-2; DNA: TGCAGCGTGGACAGCTATGGCTACACCTTC; CDR3: CSVDSYGYTF
D: TRBD2; size: -; V: TRBV11-2; J: TRBJ2-2; DNA: TGTGCCGGCAGCTTAGCTCTCTGGACTAGCGGGGGGACCGGGGAGCTGTTTTTT; CDR3: CAGSLALWTSGGTGELFF
D: -; size: many; V: TRBV7-2; J: TRBJ2-7; DNA: TGTGCCAGCAGCTGGACACCCTACGAGCAGTACTTC; CDR3: CASSWTPYEQYF
D: -; size: many; V: TRBV12-3/TRBV12-4; J: TRBJ2-7; DNA: TGTGCCAGCAGCTGGAGGGGAGAGCAGTACTTC; CDR3: CASSWRGEQYF
D: -; size: many; V: TRBV27; J: TRBJ2-7; DNA: TGTGCCAGCAGTTTATCGGCAGGTTCCTACGAGCAGTACTTC; CDR3: CASSLSAGSYEQYF
D: -; size: many; V: TRBV12-5; J: TRBJ1-5; DNA: TGTGCTAGTGCCTCTGGGGGTAGCAATCAGCCCCAGCATTTT; CDR3: CASASGGSNQPQHF
D: -; size: -; V: TRBV27; J: TRBJ1-1; DNA: TGTGCCAGCAGAGATGGTGTCCGAAACACTGAAGCTTTCTTT; CDR3: CASRDGVRNTEAFF
D: TRBD2; size: many; V: TRBV28; J: TRBJ2-7; DNA: TGTGCCACCTGGCTTGCGGGAGGGCCGACCGAGCAGTACTTC; CDR3: CATWLAGGPTEQYF
D: TRBD2; size: few; V: TRBV6-1; J: TRBJ2-5; DNA: TGTGCCAGCAGTCCTATTAGCGGGAGTCAAGAGACCCAGTACTTC; CDR3: CASSPISGSQETQYF
D: -; size: many; V: TRBV20-1; J: TRBJ2-5; DNA: TGCAGTGCTGGACCTGGGTTAGCCGAGACCCAGTACTTC; CDR3: CSAGPGLAETQYF
D: -; size: -; V: TRBV7-2; J: TRBJ1-5; DNA: TGTGCCAGCAGCCGATTTAGCAATCAGCCCCAGCATTTT; CDR3: CASSRFSNQPQHF
D: -; size: many; V: TRBV20-1; J: TRBJ2-7; DNA: TGCAGTACCGCCCTGACGGCACGGCTTAGCTACGAGCAGTACTTC; CDR3: CSTALTARLSYEQYF
D: TRBD2; size: many; V: TRBV11-1; J: TRBJ2-7; DNA: TGTGCCAGCAGGATGAGCGGGAGTTTTAACCACGAGCAGTACTTC; CDR3: CASRMSGSFNHEQYF
D: TRBD2; size: many; V: TRBV30; J: TRBJ2-3; DNA: TGTGCCTGGAGCGTCTTCGGGACTAGCGGGAGGAGGGCGCAGTATTTT; CDR3: CAWSVFGTSGRRAQYF
D: TRBD1; size: -; V: TRBV6-1; J: TRBJ1-2; DNA: TGTGCCAGCAGTCATCAGGGGGAAGTTGATGGCTACACCTTC; CDR3: CASSHQGEVDGYTF
D: -; size: many; V: TRBV7-9; J: TRBJ1-2; DNA: TGTGCCAGCAGCTGGGCCCGCCAAGATCTCACCTTC; CDR3: CASSWARQDLTF
D: TRBD1; size: many; V: TRBV9; J: TRBJ2-5; DNA: TGTGCCAGCAGCGTAGACCCCGGGACAGGGTTCGACGAGACCCAGTACTTC; CDR3: CASSVDPGTGFDETQYF
D: TRBD2; size: many; V: TRBV4-1; J: TRBJ2-7; DNA: TGCGCCAGCAGCCAGGAGGCGGGGGGACAATACGAGCAGTACTTC; CDR3: CASSQEAGGQYEQYF
D: TRBD1; size: -; V: TRBV15; J: TRBJ1-5; DNA: TGTGCCACCAGCAGTGACAGGGTTGGTAATCAGCCCCAGCATTTT; CDR3: CATSSDRVGNQPQHF
D: -; size: many; V: TRBV7-6; J: TRBJ2-5; DNA: TGTGCCAGCAGCTTAGTCGGCGGAATAGAGACCCAGTACTTC; CDR3: CASSLVGGIETQYF
D: -; size: many; V: TRBV24-1; J: TRBJ1-5; DNA: TGTGCCACCAGTGAGACGGTAAATCAGCCCCAGCATTTT; CDR3: CATSETVNQPQHF
D: -; size: many; V: TRBV14; J: TRBJ2-5; DNA: TGTGCCAGCGGACCCCCGGGCTGGGAGACCCAGTACTTC; CDR3: CASGPPGWETQYF
D: -; size: many; V: TRBV4-3; J: TRBJ2-7; DNA: TGCGCCAGCAGCCAAAGTCCCCAGGGACAGGGGTCTTTAGCGGGAGGCTACGAGCAGTACTTC; CDR3: CASSQSPQGQGSLAGGYEQYF
D: TRBD2; size: many; V: TRBV4-2; J: TRBJ2-5; DNA: TGTGCCAGCAGCCAAGGGTTCTTACTAGCGGGGGGGGAGACCCAGTACTTC; CDR3: CASSQGFLLAGGETQYF
D: -; size: many; V: TRBV20-1; J: TRBJ1-5; DNA: TGCAGTGCTACAATGGGCAATCAGCCCCAGCATTTT; CDR3: CSATMGNQPQHF
D: TRBD1; size: many; V: TRBV7-2; J: TRBJ1-1; DNA: TGTGCCAGCAGCGCGCGACAGGGGGTGAACACTGAAGCTTTCTTT; CDR3: CASSARQGVNTEAFF
D: TRBD1; size: -; V: TRBV12-3/TRBV12-4; J: TRBJ1-2; DNA: TGTGCCAGCAACGCCGGGACAGGGGACTATGGCTACACCTTC; CDR3: CASNAGTGDYGYTF
D: TRBD1; size: few; V: TRBV18; J: TRBJ1-1; DNA: TGTGCCAGCTCCCCTGACAGGGACACTGAAGCTTTCTTT; CDR3: CASSPDRDTEAFF
D: TRBD2; size: few; V: TRBV7-2; J: TRBJ2-5; DNA: TGTGCCAGCAGCTCTCTAGCGGGGGTTGAGACCCAGTACTTC; CDR3: CASSSLAGVETQYF
D: -; size: -; V: TRBV5-5; J: TRBJ2-7; DNA: TGTGCCAGCAGCTTCGCCAGGGTCCACGAGCAGTACTTC; CDR3: CASSFARVHEQYF
D: -; size: many; V: TRBV5-1; J: TRBJ1-2; DNA: TGCGCCAGCAGCTTTATGGGAGACTATGGCTACACCTTC; CDR3: CASSFMGDYGYTF
D: TRBD1; size: many; V: TRBV27; J: TRBJ1-1; DNA: TGTGCCAGCGGTCGACTCAGGGGGGCTGAAGCTTTCTTT; CDR3: CASGRLRGAEAFF
D: -; size: many; V: TRBV30; J: TRBJ1-2; DNA: TGTGCCTGGACTAAGGGGGGGTATGGCTACACCTTC; CDR3: CAWTKGGYGYTF
D: -; size: many; V: TRBV12-5; J: TRBJ1-2; DNA: TGTGCTAGTGGTTCTCAAACGGGGGGGCTGGAGAGCTTTATCGATGGCTACACCTTC; CDR3: CASGSQTGGLESFIDGYTF
D: TRBD1; size: many; V: TRBV30; J: TRBJ1-2; DNA: TGTGCCCGAAGGACAGGGGGCGCGCGCTATGGCTACACCTTC; CDR3: CARRTGGARYGYTF
D: -; size: -; V: TRBV7-2; J: TRBJ1-2; DNA: TGTGCCAGCAGCTTAGCGTACGGCTCTAACTATGGCTACACCTTC; CDR3: CASSLAYGSNYGYTF